The rows below give T cell receptor beta chains drawn from one sample of a study of blood T cell repertoires in COVID-19. This table comes from immunoSEQ multiplex PCR, and its TCRdb copy is limited to in-frame clones, with some not included. The sample holds over 100,000 clones; about 90% are singletons and the top ten take under 2.5%. Sequencing used peripheral blood. The receptors shown here come from a man in his fifties or sixties with active COVID-19. CDR3s include the opening cysteine and the closing phenylalanine or tryptophan.

CDR3: CASSLVPYQETQYF
J: TRBJ2-5
V: TRBV7-6

CDR3: CATQNRATDTQYF
J: TRBJ2-3
V: TRBV18

CDR3: CASLIRGGRDYGYTF
J: TRBJ1-2
V: TRBV5-6

CDR3: CASSLGGIYLNDEQYF
J: TRBJ2-7
V: TRBV5-1

CDR3: CASREPSSTDTQYF
J: TRBJ2-3
V: TRBV19

CDR3: CASSYLIAGGTYEQYF
J: TRBJ2-7
V: TRBV6-6

CDR3: CASSAIAGTRQETQYF
J: TRBJ2-5
V: TRBV7-2

CDR3: CASSHATGGRFYGYTF
J: TRBJ1-2
V: TRBV6-6

CDR3: CASSSRQGLRNEQYF
J: TRBJ2-7
V: TRBV5-6

CDR3: CATSRDNGQETQYF
J: TRBJ2-5
V: TRBV15

CDR3: CASSPPGGRAYEQYF
J: TRBJ2-7
V: TRBV28

CDR3: CASARGQANYGYTF
J: TRBJ1-2
V: TRBV6-5

CDR3: CASSLDGLGDQPQHF
J: TRBJ1-5
V: TRBV11-2

CDR3: CASTLGEAGYSPLHF
J: TRBJ1-6
V: TRBV3-1/TRBV3-2

CDR3: CASSIQGTWEQYF
J: TRBJ2-7
V: TRBV5-4

CDR3: CASSSLPSGGNQETQYF
J: TRBJ2-5
V: TRBV4-2

CDR3: CASSIREGNTEAFF
J: TRBJ1-1
V: TRBV19

CDR3: CASSLEWIRGNEQYF
J: TRBJ2-7
V: TRBV5-5

CDR3: CASRSSTRQGLAGELFF
J: TRBJ2-2
V: TRBV27

CDR3: CASSLDATANNQPQHF
J: TRBJ1-5
V: TRBV5-8

CDR3: CASSFTQRTGTDTQYF
J: TRBJ2-3
V: TRBV5-1

CDR3: CAWSVKGALGAFF
J: TRBJ1-1
V: TRBV30

CDR3: CASSERDAGGFTDTQYF
J: TRBJ2-3
V: TRBV9

CDR3: CASSATGRLAGSDTQYF
J: TRBJ2-3
V: TRBV5-1

CDR3: CASSEGTGKVTDTQYF
J: TRBJ2-3
V: TRBV25-1

CDR3: CASSYGGGAYGEAFF
J: TRBJ1-1
V: TRBV6-2/TRBV6-3

CDR3: CASSLVTLGGTEAFF
J: TRBJ1-1
V: TRBV7-9

CDR3: CASSLRGGGLDTQYF
J: TRBJ2-3
V: TRBV5-1

CDR3: CAISELANYGYTF
J: TRBJ1-2
V: TRBV10-3

CDR3: CASGRDRLFNEKLFF
J: TRBJ1-4
V: TRBV12-5

CDR3: CASMRKTNSGNTIYF
J: TRBJ1-3
V: TRBV19

CDR3: CASSSRGDTQYF
J: TRBJ2-3
V: TRBV6-5

CDR3: CASSQLGAGQETQYF
J: TRBJ2-5
V: TRBV14

CDR3: CASSIGGSEQPQHF
J: TRBJ1-5
V: TRBV19

CDR3: CASSLEVGGGLGSEQFF
J: TRBJ2-1
V: TRBV5-6

CDR3: CASSDSTGGSPLHF
J: TRBJ1-6
V: TRBV6-4

CDR3: CASRGRDTNSPLHF
J: TRBJ1-6
V: TRBV19

CDR3: CASRQTGGYTEAFF
J: TRBJ1-1
V: TRBV2

CDR3: CSVGTARPGGGSGANVLTF
J: TRBJ2-6
V: TRBV29-1

CDR3: CASSQPPETGKTFF
J: TRBJ1-1
V: TRBV4-1

CDR3: CASRGGLAGQETQYF
J: TRBJ2-5
V: TRBV7-9

CDR3: CASSNTGLNQPQHF
J: TRBJ1-5
V: TRBV6-2/TRBV6-3

CDR3: CASSHPKGQSSYEQYF
J: TRBJ2-7
V: TRBV4-1

CDR3: CASRFHLSRGGGWNSWYF
J: TRBJ2-7
V: TRBV12-2

CDR3: CASIPPSSGNTIYF
J: TRBJ1-3
V: TRBV10-2

CDR3: CAWSQQGQGRGYTF
J: TRBJ1-2
V: TRBV30

CDR3: CASSLERTGGEFF
J: TRBJ2-1
V: TRBV5-4

CDR3: CASSSGLAGRSTDTQYF
J: TRBJ2-3
V: TRBV5-4

CDR3: CASSAGTTRGEQYF
J: TRBJ2-7
V: TRBV18

CDR3: CSVQIQEGNTIYF
J: TRBJ1-3
V: TRBV29-1

CDR3: CASSPGTSSGNTIYF
J: TRBJ1-3
V: TRBV18

CDR3: CASSSGFQQGADEQFF
J: TRBJ2-1
V: TRBV5-6

CDR3: CASSYSSRTEAFF
J: TRBJ1-1
V: TRBV6-5

CDR3: CASSLAGGSYEQYF
J: TRBJ2-7
V: TRBV18

CDR3: CASSIGDNTDTQYF
J: TRBJ2-3
V: TRBV5-1

CDR3: CASSSAWAETQYF
J: TRBJ2-5
V: TRBV5-1

CDR3: CASSLSGTGREKLFF
J: TRBJ1-4
V: TRBV6-5

CDR3: CASSVGDRGGYYGYTF
J: TRBJ1-2
V: TRBV9

CDR3: CASRQSGEAFF
J: TRBJ1-1
V: TRBV14